This T cell receptor (beta chain) comes out of a study of T cell changes during pregnancy in multiple sclerosis. Method: immunoSEQ multiplex PCR; TCRdb's copy keeps in-frame clones and lacks some. The table includes fewer than 70,000 clones, about 90% detected once. V was shortened by 6 bases and J by 9 bases, with 20 bases between the two germline ends. This CDR3 region has 14 residues. Per germline, CDR1 MNHEY and CDR2 SMNVEV (reference sequence). The sample was peripheral blood, taken in the second trimester of pregnancy. The genes are TRBV27 and TRBJ2-5, with D possibly matching TRBD2 (7 bases). The receptor comes from a female donor in good health, enrolled as a control in a pregnancy study. The CDR3 DNA reads as TGTGCCAGCAGCACTTTCGGGGGGCAGAGGGCCCAGTACTTC. It translates to CASSTFGGQRAQYF.